This TCR beta chain comes out of a study of OX40 agonist ivuxolimab in advanced cancers. V was pared by 0 bases and J by 9 bases, with 12 bases between. This CDR3 is built from 13 residues. Germline V gene lookup returns CDR1 WSHSY and CDR2 SAAADI. Data came from immunoSEQ multiplex PCR; TCRdb stores just in-frame clones and leaves some out. The sample includes tens of thousands of clones, more than 85% of them seen just once. This rearrangement joins TRBV10-2 to TRBJ2-7, with D maybe TRBD2 (6 bases). This receptor was taken from an adult with an advanced solid tumor such as melanoma, head and neck, liver or kidney cancer. This specimen consisted of CD4+ or CD8+ T cells sorted from blood, obtained in a trial of the OX40 agonist ivuxolimab. In DNA form, the CDR3 reads TGCGCCAGCAGTGAGTCGGCGGGGACGGCGCAGTACTTC. This encodes CASSESAGTAQYF.